The rows below give T cell receptor beta chains drawn from one sample of a study of blood T cell repertoires in COVID-19. Here immunoSEQ multiplex PCR was the method, and the copy in TCRdb shows in-frame clones only, minus some. The sample has over 65,000 clones, 81% seen once. Material: peripheral blood. The receptors were sampled from a man at least 80 years old with acute or convalescent COVID-19. Both conserved end residues are part of each CDR3. A D gene is named only where the DNA matches it firmly. Size values are once, few and many counts, or a class for expanded clones, and some rows have none.

j_gene | d_gene | abundance | v_gene | CDR3aa | CDR3nt
TRBJ2-3 | TRBD2 | medium-sized | TRBV11-2 | CASSLLVSGYTDTQYF | TGTGCCAGCAGCTTGCTGGTTAGCGGGTACACAGATACGCAGTATTTT
TRBJ1-3 | TRBD1 | - | TRBV5-1 | CASSLTGQASNTIYF | TGCGCCAGCAGCCTTACGGGACAGGCCTCGAACACCATATATTTT
TRBJ2-2 | TRBD1 | - | TRBV19 | CASSGQGYFGELFF | TGTGCCAGTAGTGGACAGGGGTATTTCGGGGAGCTGTTTTTT
TRBJ1-1 | - | few | TRBV10-1 | CASSHTGNTEAFF | TGCGCCAGCAGCCATACAGGGAACACTGAAGCTTTCTTT
TRBJ2-7 | TRBD1 | - | TRBV5-4 | CASSPGTGNSYEQYF | TGTGCCAGCAGCCCCGGGACAGGGAACTCCTACGAGCAGTACTTC
TRBJ1-1 | - | - | TRBV6-5 | CASSPQGNTEAFF | TGTGCCAGCAGCCCACAGGGGAACACTGAAGCTTTCTTT
TRBJ2-1 | TRBD2 | - | TRBV18 | CASSPGLAGVIEQFF | TGTGCCAGCTCACCGGGACTAGCGGGAGTAATTGAGCAGTTCTTC
TRBJ1-3 | TRBD1 | - | TRBV27 | CASSPGQGRAGNTIYF | TGTGCCAGCAGCCCCGGACAGGGTCGTGCCGGAAACACCATATATTTT
TRBJ2-2 | TRBD2 | - | TRBV7-3 | CASSLSSGGRRGTGELFF | TGTGCCAGCAGCTTAAGTTCGGGGGGTCGGCGAGGCACCGGGGAGCTGTTTTTT
TRBJ2-1 | - | few | TRBV30 | CAWRGLGDSSYNEQFF | TGTGCCTGGAGGGGACTAGGGGACAGCTCCTACAATGAGCAGTTCTTC
TRBJ2-2 | - | - | TRBV19 | CASSITGYGTGELFF | TGTGCCAGTAGCATAACAGGGTATGGGACCGGGGAGCTGTTTTTT
TRBJ2-3 | TRBD2 | - | TRBV5-1 | CASSLVAGGAGADTQYF | TGCGCCAGCAGCTTGGTAGCGGGTGGTGCGGGGGCAGATACGCAGTATTTT
TRBJ2-7 | TRBD2 | once | TRBV7-2 | CASSPWTSGRVEQYF | TGTGCCAGCAGCCCCTGGACTAGCGGGAGAGTCGAGCAGTACTTC
TRBJ2-7 | TRBD1 | - | TRBV11-3 | CASSLDPTGNEQYF | TGTGCCAGCAGCTTAGATCCGACAGGGAACGAGCAGTACTTC
TRBJ2-3 | TRBD2 | - | TRBV5-1 | CASSLAVAGGKDTQYF | TGCGCCAGCAGCTTGGCAGTAGCGGGAGGGAAAGATACGCAGTATTTT
TRBJ1-4 | - | - | TRBV28 | CASAGTEKLFF | TGTGCCAGCGCAGGTACTGAAAAACTGTTTTTT
TRBJ2-7 | - | - | TRBV6-1 | CASSDQKHGEFYEQYF | TGTGCCAGCAGTGATCAGAAGCATGGGGAGTTCTACGAGCAGTACTTC
TRBJ1-1 | - | few | TRBV28 | CASSHGTEAFF | TGTGCCAGCAGTCACGGCACTGAAGCTTTCTTT
TRBJ2-5 | TRBD2 | once | TRBV10-3 | CAIKGTSGRETQYF | TGTGCCATCAAAGGGACTAGCGGGAGAGAGACCCAGTACTTC
TRBJ1-1 | - | few | TRBV19 | CASLRESMNTEAFF | TGTGCCAGTCTGAGGGAGTCCATGAACACTGAAGCTTTCTTT